The TCR beta chain under discussion was sequenced for a study of technical replicates of blood from a handful of donors. Per the germline V gene, CDR1 is SGHRS and CDR2 is YFSETQ. The CDR3 covers 15 residues. With V trimmed by 3 bases and J by 4 bases, 8 bases remained unmatched. Sequencing was performed with immunoSEQ multiplex PCR; in TCRdb, only in-frame clones are kept and a portion is missing. This sample yields approximately 52,000 clones, of which approximately 86% are seen a single time; approximately 5.4% belongs to the top ten. V gene TRBV5-1 combines with J gene TRBJ1-2; 8 nucleotides match TRBD1. Sequencing used PBMCs. The sequence derives from a human donor in good health. Some clones in this sample may be carry-over from other donors' samples. This CDR3 is CASSSTGDLSYGYTF. The DNA for the CDR3 is TGCGCCAGCAGCTCGACAGGGGACCTCTCCTATGGCTACACCTTC.